The clone carrying this T cell receptor beta chain has just one count. V lost 0 bases, J lost 5 bases, and 1 base stayed unmatched. The CDR3 has 15 residues. CDR1 is SGHNT and CDR2 is YYREEE in the germline V gene (reference sequence). In the PCR, 60 Vbeta and 13 Jbeta primers were used. Assay used: immunoSEQ multiplex PCR; TCRdb lists only in-frame clones, some missing. This repertoire shows approximately 140,000 clones, 65% to 90% found once; its top ten account for 2.7%. This record belongs to a study of cytomegalovirus exposure and HLA in healthy donors. The sample was PBMCs. The rearrangement links TRBV5-4 to TRBJ2-3, with 12 bases identical to TRBD2. This TCR was sampled from a man aged 50-60 years in good health and CMV-seronegative. CDR3 region: CASSLASGGGDTQYF. In DNA form, the CDR3 reads TGTGCCAGCAGCTTGGCTAGCGGGGGGGGAGATACGCAGTATTTT. Looking up the rest from reference TRBV5-4 and TRBJ2-3 gives the full variable domain: ETGVTQSPTHLIKTRGQQVTLRCSSQSGHNTVSWYQQALGQGPQFIFQYYREEENGRGNFPPRFSGLQFPNYSSELNVNALELDDSALYLCASSLASGGGDTQYFGPGTRLTVL.